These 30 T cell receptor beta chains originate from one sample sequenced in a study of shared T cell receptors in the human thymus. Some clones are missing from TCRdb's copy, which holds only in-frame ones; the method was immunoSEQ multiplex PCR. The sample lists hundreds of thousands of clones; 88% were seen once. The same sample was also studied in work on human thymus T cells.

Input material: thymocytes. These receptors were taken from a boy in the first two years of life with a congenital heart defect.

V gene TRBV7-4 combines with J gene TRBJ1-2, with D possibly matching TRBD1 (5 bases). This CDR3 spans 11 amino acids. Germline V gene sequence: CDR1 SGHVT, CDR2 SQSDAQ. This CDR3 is CVNKGSGGYTF. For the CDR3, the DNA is TGTGTCAACAAGGGGTCAGGGGGCTACACCTTC.

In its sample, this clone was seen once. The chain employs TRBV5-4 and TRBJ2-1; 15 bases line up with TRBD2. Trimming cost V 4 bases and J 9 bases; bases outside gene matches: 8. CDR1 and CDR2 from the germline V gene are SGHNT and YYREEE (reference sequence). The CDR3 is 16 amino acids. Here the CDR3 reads CASSLGLAGGPGEQFF. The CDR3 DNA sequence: TGTGCCAGCAGCCTTGGACTAGCGGGAGGGCCGGGTGAGCAGTTCTTC. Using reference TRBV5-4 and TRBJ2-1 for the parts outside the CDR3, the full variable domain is ETGVTQSPTHLIKTRGQQVTLRCSSQSGHNTVSWYQQALGQGPQFIFQYYREEENGRGNFPPRFSGLQFPNYSSELNVNALELDDSALYLCASSLGLAGGPGEQFFGPGTRLTVL.

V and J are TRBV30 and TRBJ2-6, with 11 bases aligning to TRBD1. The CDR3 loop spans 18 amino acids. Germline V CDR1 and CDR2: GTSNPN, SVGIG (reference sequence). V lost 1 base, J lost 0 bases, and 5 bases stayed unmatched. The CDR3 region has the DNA TGTGCCTGGAGTGGAGTCGGGACAGGGGGCTCTGGGGCCAACGTCCTGACTTTC. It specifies CAWSGVGTGGSGANVLTF.

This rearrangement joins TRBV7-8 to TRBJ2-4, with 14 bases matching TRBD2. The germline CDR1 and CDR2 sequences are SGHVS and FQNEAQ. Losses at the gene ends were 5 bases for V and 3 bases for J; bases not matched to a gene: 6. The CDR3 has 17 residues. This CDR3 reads CASSPGTSGGGKNIQYF. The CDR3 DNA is TGTGCCAGCAGCCCGGGGACTAGCGGGGGTGGCAAAAACATTCAGTACTTC.

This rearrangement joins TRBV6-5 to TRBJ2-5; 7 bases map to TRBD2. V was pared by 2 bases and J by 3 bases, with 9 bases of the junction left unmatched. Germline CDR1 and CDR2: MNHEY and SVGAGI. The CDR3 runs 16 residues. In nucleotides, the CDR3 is TGTGCCAGCAGTTACCGGCAGCGGGATGGGAAAGAGACCCAGTACTTC. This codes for CASSYRQRDGKETQYF.

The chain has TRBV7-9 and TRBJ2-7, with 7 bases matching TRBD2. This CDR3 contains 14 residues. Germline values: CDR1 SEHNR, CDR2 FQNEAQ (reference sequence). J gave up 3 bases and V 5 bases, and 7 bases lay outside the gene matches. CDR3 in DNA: TGTGCCAGCAGCCATCGTGGGACTAACTACGAGCAGTACTTC. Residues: CASSHRGTNYEQYF.

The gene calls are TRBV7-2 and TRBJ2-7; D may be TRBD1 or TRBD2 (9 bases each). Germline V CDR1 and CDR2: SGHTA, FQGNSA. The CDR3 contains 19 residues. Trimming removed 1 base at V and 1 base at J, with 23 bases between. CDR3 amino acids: CASSLGPGTGSGRSYEQYF. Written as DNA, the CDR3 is TGTGCCAGCAGCTTAGGGCCCGGGACAGGGAGCGGGAGGTCCTACGAGCAGTACTTC.

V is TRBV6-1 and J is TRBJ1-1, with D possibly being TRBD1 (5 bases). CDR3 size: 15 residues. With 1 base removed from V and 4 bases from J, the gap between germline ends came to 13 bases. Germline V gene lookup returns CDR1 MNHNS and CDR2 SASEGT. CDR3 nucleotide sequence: TGTGCCAGCAGTGAAGAATGGGGCTGGGGCACTGAAGCTTTCTTT. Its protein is CASSEEWGWGTEAFF.

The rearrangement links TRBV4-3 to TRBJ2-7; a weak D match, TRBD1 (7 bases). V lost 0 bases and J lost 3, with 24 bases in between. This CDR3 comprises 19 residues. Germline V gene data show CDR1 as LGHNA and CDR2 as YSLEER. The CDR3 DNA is TGCGCCAGCAGCCAAGATCCAATTGGGCGTGGAGGGGGCGGCTACGAGCAGTACTTC. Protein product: CASSQDPIGRGGGGYEQYF.

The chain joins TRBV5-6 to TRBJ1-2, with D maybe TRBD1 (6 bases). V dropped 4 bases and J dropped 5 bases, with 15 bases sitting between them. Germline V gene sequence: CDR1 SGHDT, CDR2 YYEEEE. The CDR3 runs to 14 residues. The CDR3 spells CASSLLTGPYGYTF. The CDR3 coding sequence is TGTGCCAGCAGCCTCCTGACAGGCCCGTATGGCTACACCTTC. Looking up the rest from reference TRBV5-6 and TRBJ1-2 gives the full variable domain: DAGVTQSPTHLIKTRGQQVTLRCSPKSGHDTVSWYQQALGQGPQFIFQYYEEEERQRGNFPDRFSGHQFPNYSSELNVNALLLGDSALYLCASSLLTGPYGYTFGSGTRLTVV.

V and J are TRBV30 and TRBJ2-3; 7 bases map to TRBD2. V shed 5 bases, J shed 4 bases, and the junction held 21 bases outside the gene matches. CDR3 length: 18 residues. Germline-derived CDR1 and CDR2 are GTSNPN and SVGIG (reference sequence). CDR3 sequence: CAWLGSGDHRRLSDTQYF. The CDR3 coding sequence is TGTGCCTGGTTGGGCAGCGGGGACCATAGACGGTTGTCAGATACGCAGTATTTT.

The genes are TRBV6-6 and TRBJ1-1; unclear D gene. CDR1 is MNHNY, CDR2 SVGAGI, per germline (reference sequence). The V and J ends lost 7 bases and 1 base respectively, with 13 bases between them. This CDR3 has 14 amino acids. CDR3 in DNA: TGTGCCAGCACCGAGTTCACCGGGAACACTGAAGCTTTCTTT. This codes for CASTEFTGNTEAFF.

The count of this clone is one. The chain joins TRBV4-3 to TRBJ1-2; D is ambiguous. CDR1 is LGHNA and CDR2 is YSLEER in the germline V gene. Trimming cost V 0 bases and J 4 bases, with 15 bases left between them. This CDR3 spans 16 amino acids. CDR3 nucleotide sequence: TGCGCCAGCAGCCAAGATAGCTTTATCTGTGCCTATGGCTACACCTTC. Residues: CASSQDSFICAYGYTF.

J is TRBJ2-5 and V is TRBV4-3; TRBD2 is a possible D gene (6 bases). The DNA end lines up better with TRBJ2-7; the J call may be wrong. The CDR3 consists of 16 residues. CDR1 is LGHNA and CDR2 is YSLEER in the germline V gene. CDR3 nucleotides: TGCGCCAGCAGCCAAGATACCGGCGGGAACTCCTACGAGCAGTACTTC. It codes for CASSQDTGGNSYEQYF.

The CDR3 DNA reads as TGTGCCAGTAGTATTTCATGCGGCAAGAACTATGGCTACACCTTC. It codes for CASSISCGKNYGYTF. J is TRBJ1-2 and V is TRBV19; D is uncertain. Trimming stripped 3 bases from V and 2 bases from J, with 13 bases between. Germline V gives CDR1 LNHDA, CDR2 SQIVND (reference sequence). This CDR3 region has 15 residues.

CDR3 loop: CASSLSGIRYYEQYF. CDR3 DNA: TGTGCCAGCAGCTTAAGCGGGATAAGGTACTACGAGCAGTACTTC. The chain carries TRBV11-3 and TRBJ2-7, with TRBD2 matching over 7 bases. In germline, CDR1 is SGHNT, CDR2 YENEEA. J was trimmed by 3 bases and V by 2 bases; bases with no gene match: 7. The CDR3 spans 15 residues.

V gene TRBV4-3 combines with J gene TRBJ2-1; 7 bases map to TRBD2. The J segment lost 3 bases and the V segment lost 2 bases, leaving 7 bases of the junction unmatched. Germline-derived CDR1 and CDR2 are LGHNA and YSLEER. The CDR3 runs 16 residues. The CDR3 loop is CASSQRLAAFYNEQFF. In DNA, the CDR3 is TGCGCCAGCAGCCAACGACTAGCCGCTTTCTACAATGAGCAGTTCTTC.

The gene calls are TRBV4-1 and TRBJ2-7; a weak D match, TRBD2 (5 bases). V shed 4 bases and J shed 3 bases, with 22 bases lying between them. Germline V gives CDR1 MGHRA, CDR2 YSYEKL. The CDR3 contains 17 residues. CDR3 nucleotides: TGCGCCAGCAGCCGAGGGAACCAGGACGGATTTTTCTACGAGCAGTACTTC. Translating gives CASSRGNQDGFFYEQYF.

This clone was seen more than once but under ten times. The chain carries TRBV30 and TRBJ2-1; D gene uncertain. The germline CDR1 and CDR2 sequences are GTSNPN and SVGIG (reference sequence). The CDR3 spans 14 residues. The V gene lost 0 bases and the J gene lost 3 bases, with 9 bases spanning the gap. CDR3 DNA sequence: TGTGCCTGGAGTGTGGAACAGAACTACAATGAGCAGTTCTTC. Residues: CAWSVEQNYNEQFF.

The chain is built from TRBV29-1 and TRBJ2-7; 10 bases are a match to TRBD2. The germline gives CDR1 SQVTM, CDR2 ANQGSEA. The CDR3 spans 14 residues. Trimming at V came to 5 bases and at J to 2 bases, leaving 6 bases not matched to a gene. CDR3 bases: TGCAGCGTTCTGAGCGGGAGGGCCCCCTACGAGCAGTACTTC. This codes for CSVLSGRAPYEQYF.

The CDR3 sequence is CASSQERSFRTDTQYF. The DNA for the CDR3 is TGCGCCAGCAGCCAAGAGCGGAGTTTTCGCACAGATACGCAGTATTTT. The J gene is TRBJ2-3, the V gene TRBV4-1; D ambiguous. Between the trimmed V and J ends, which lost 0 bases and 1 base, there was a span of 11 bases. Germline V gene sequence: CDR1 MGHRA, CDR2 YSYEKL. The CDR3 totals 16 residues.

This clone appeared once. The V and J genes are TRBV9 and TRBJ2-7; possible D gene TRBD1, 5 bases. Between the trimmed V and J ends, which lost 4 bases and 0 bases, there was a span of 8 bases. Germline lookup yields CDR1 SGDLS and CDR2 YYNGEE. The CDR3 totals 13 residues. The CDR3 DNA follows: TGTGCCAGCAGCCCCAGGGACTCCTACGAGCAGTACTTC. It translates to CASSPRDSYEQYF.

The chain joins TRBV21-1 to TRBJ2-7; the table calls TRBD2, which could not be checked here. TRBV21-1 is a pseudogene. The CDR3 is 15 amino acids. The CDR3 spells CASSRIAGVAYEQYF. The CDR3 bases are TGTGCCAGCAGCAGGATAGCGGGAGTGGCCTACGAGCAGTACTTC.

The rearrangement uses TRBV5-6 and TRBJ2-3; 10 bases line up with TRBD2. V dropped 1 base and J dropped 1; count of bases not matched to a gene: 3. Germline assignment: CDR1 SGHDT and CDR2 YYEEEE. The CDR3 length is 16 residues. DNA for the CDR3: TGTGCCAGCAGCTTGCGGACTAGCGGCGGCACAGATACGCAGTATTTT. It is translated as CASSLRTSGGTDTQYF.

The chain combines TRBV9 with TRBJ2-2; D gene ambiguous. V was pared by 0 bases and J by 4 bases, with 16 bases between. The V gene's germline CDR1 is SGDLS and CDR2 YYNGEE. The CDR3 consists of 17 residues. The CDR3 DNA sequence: TGTGCCAGCAGCGTAGAGACGGAACGTCCGGGCACCGGGGAGCTGTTTTTT. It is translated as CASSVETERPGTGELFF.

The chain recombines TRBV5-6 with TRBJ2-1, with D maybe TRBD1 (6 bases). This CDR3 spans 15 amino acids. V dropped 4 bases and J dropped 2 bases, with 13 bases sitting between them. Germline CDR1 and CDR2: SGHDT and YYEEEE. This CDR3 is CASSGDRLAYNEQFF. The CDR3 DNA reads TGTGCCAGCAGCGGCGACAGGTTAGCCTACAATGAGCAGTTCTTC. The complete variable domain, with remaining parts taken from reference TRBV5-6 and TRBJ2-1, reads DAGVTQSPTHLIKTRGQQVTLRCSPKSGHDTVSWYQQALGQGPQFIFQYYEEEERQRGNFPDRFSGHQFPNYSSELNVNALLLGDSALYLCASSGDRLAYNEQFFGPGTRLTVL.

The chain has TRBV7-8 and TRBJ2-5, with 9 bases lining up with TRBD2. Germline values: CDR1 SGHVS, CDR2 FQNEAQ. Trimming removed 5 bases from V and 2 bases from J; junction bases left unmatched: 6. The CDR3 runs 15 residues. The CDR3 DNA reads TGTGCCAGCAGCGATCTAGCGGGAACTCAAGAGACCCAGTACTTC. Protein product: CASSDLAGTQETQYF.

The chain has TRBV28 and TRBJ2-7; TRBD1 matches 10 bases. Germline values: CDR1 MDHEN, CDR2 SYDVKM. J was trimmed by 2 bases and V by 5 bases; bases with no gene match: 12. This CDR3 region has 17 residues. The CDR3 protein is CASSPATGDRGTYEQYF. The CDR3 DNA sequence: TGTGCCAGCAGTCCGGCTACGGGGGACAGGGGTACCTACGAGCAGTACTTC.

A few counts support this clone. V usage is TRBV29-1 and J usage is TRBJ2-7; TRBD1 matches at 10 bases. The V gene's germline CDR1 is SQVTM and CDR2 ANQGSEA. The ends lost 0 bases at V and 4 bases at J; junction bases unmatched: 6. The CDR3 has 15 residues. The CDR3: CSVEDPGQGSYEQYF. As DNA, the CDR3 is TGCAGCGTTGAAGATCCGGGACAGGGGTCTTACGAGCAGTACTTC.

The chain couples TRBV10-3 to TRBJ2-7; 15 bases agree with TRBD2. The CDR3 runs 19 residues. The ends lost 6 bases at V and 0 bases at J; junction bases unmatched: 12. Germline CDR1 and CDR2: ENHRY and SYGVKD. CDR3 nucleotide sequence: TGTGCCATCAGGGGGGAAGGACTAGCGGGAGGGGAGAGCTCCTACGAGCAGTACTTC. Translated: CAIRGEGLAGGESSYEQYF.